A single sample gave rise to the 23 T cell receptor beta chains below, sequenced in a study of blood T cell repertoires in COVID-19. Assay: immunoSEQ multiplex PCR; the TCRdb copy retains only in-frame clones and omits some. The sample has roughly 84,000 clones, 75% to 85% seen once; the top ten hold approximately 34%. Sequences were obtained from peripheral blood. All receptors come from a man aged 55 to 69 with COVID-19, enrolled during active disease.

The rearrangement links TRBV9 to TRBJ2-5, with 9 bases aligning to TRBD2. The length of the CDR3 is 15 residues. V lost 0 bases and J lost 4; bases outside the gene matches: 4. Germline V gene sequence: CDR1 SGDLS, CDR2 YYNGEE. The CDR3 nucleotides read TGTGCCAGCAGCGTAGTCGCTAGCGGGATAGAGACCCAGTACTTC. Amino acid sequence: CASSVVASGIETQYF.

The chain has TRBV9 and TRBJ2-1, with D perhaps TRBD1 (7 bases). Germline V gives CDR1 SGDLS, CDR2 YYNGEE. The CDR3 totals 14 residues. The V end was cut by 5 bases, the J end by 5 bases, with 14 bases between. This CDR3 is CASSDQGGHNEQFF. The DNA of the CDR3 is TGTGCCAGCAGTGACCAGGGGGGCCACAATGAGCAGTTCTTC.

In regard to this clone: The junction departs from the called germline gene at one end, perhaps through a read error. Within the sample, other DNA sequences also encode this same CDR3. The rearrangement joins TRBV11-1 to TRBJ2-5; 9 bases are a match to TRBD2. This CDR3 is 14 amino acids long. Germline V lookup: CDR1 SGHAT, CDR2 FQDESV (reference sequence). The DNA for the CDR3 is TGTGCTAGCAGAGCTAGCGGGGTGCTAGAGACCCAGTACTTC. It codes for CASRASGVLETQYF.

The CDR3 DNA follows: TGTGCCAGTAGTACAATGGACAGGGGTGGCTATGGCTACACCTTC. Its protein product is CASSTMDRGGYGYTF. V is TRBV19 and J is TRBJ1-2; 9 positions agree with TRBD1. The CDR3 has 15 amino acids. Germline CDR1 and CDR2: LNHDA and SQIVND (reference sequence). Losses at the gene ends were 4 bases for V and 4 bases for J; bases not matched to a gene: 7.

The sample holds a few counts of this clone. The chain carries TRBV2 and TRBJ2-5; 7 positions match TRBD1. This CDR3 has 13 amino acids. Germline V gene data show CDR1 as SNHLY and CDR2 as FYNNEI. After removal of 5 bases from V and 1 base from J, the junction contained 1 base not matched to a gene. The CDR3 protein is CASSRDSQETQYF. Written as DNA, the CDR3 is TGTGCCAGCAGTCGGGACAGCCAAGAGACCCAGTACTTC.

The chain carries TRBV9 and TRBJ2-3; maybe TRBD2 (6 bases). Trimming shortened V by 0 bases and J by 5 bases, and 10 bases separated the two germline ends. Looked up from germline, CDR1 is SGDLS and CDR2 is YYNGEE. The CDR3 is 14 residues long. CDR3 coding DNA: TGTGCCAGCAGCGTAGATCGGGGGAGAGATACGCAGTATTTT. Translated, it gives CASSVDRGRDTQYF.

The chain links TRBV6-5 to TRBJ2-7; TRBD2 might be the D (6 bases). V lost 8 bases and J 2 bases, leaving 19 bases between the germline ends. CDR1 is MNHEY and CDR2 is SVGAGI in the germline V gene. This CDR3 spans 15 amino acids. CDR3: CASRTFGGVTYEQYF. The CDR3 DNA follows: TGTGCCAGCCGTACGTTCGGGGGTGTCACCTACGAGCAGTACTTC.

The J gene is TRBJ2-2, the V gene TRBV6-6, with 8 bases matching TRBD2. The germline V gene has CDR1 MNHNY and CDR2 SVGAGI (reference sequence). With 6 bases clipped from V and 6 bases from J, the junction kept 6 bases outside the gene matches. CDR3 length: 14 residues. As DNA, the CDR3 is TGTGCCAGCAGCCCCGCGGGGGGCTCCGGGGAGCTGTTTTTT. Residues: CASSPAGGSGELFF.

The chain uses TRBV7-2 and TRBJ2-5, with TRBD2 matching 15 bases. Germline lookup yields CDR1 SGHTA and CDR2 FQGNSA. Germline trimming cut 6 bases from V and 4 bases from J; bases unmatched to any gene: 12. CDR3 length: 18 amino acids. The CDR3 DNA sequence: TGTGCCAGCAGACGAGGACTAGCGGGAGGGTCGGGGAGAGAGACCCAGTACTTC. The encoded protein is CASRRGLAGGSGRETQYF.

The chain joins TRBV7-3 to TRBJ1-1; D is unclear. Between the trimmed V and J ends, which lost 0 bases and 0 bases, there was a span of 5 bases. CDR3 size: 14 residues. Germline CDR1 reads SGHTA; CDR2 reads FQGTGA. The CDR3 sequence: CASSLTPVNTEAFF. The CDR3 nucleotides are TGTGCCAGCAGCTTAACCCCCGTGAACACTGAAGCTTTCTTT.

This clone has a single count. The V gene is TRBV11-3, the J gene TRBJ2-5; D might be TRBD2 (6 bases). The ends were cut back, 2 bases at V and 4 bases at J, with 14 bases in the middle. CDR3 length: 15 residues. Germline V CDR1 and CDR2: SGHNT, YENEEA. The CDR3 sequence: CASSLSGVLAETQYF. CDR3 DNA: TGTGCCAGCAGCTTAAGCGGTGTACTAGCAGAGACCCAGTACTTC.

This chain links TRBV6-5 with TRBJ1-1, with 9 bases matching TRBD1. This CDR3 region has 16 residues. After removal of 2 bases from V and 4 bases from J, the junction contained 8 bases not matched to a gene. Germline V gene lookup returns CDR1 MNHEY and CDR2 SVGAGI. The CDR3 reads CASSYLRQGGGTEAFF. The CDR3 DNA sequence: TGTGCCAGCAGTTACCTCCGACAGGGGGGGGGCACTGAAGCTTTCTTT.

The chain carries TRBV6-4 and TRBJ1-5; D is unresolved. From germline, CDR1 is MRHNA and CDR2 SNTAGT. This CDR3 is built from 14 residues. The germline V and J ends were trimmed by 6 bases and 1 base, with 10 bases remaining between them. As DNA, the CDR3 is TGTGCCAGCAGCCCCAGGCTCAGCAATCAGCCCCAGCATTTT. Its protein product is CASSPRLSNQPQHF.

This chain uses TRBV7-2 with TRBJ1-2; 7 nucleotides line up with TRBD1. Germline CDR1 SGHTA, CDR2 FQGNSA. The CDR3 totals 14 residues. Trimming cost V 5 bases and J 4 bases; bases outside gene matches: 7. The CDR3 nucleotides are TGTGCCAGCAGCCTCCGACAGGGTTCCTATGGCTACACCTTC. Protein product: CASSLRQGSYGYTF.

The chain recombines TRBV30 with TRBJ1-6, with 7 bases lining up with TRBD1. CDR3 length: 12 amino acids. Trimming removed 2 bases from V and 9 bases from J; junction bases left unmatched: 1. CDR1 GTSNPN and CDR2 SVGIG come from the germline V gene (reference sequence). The CDR3 sequence is CAWSRDSSPLHF. CDR3 bases: TGTGCCTGGAGTAGGGACAGTTCACCCCTCCACTTT. Full variable domain (missing parts from reference TRBV30 and TRBJ1-6): SQTIHQWPATLVQPVGSPLSLECTVEGTSNPNLYWYRQAAGRGLQLLFYSVGIGQISSEVPQNLSASRPQDRQFILSSKKLLLSDSGFYLCAWSRDSSPLHFGNGTRLTVT.

This clone was seen a handful of times. The rearrangement links TRBV9 to TRBJ2-2; TRBD1 matches 12 bases. The CDR3 is 18 amino acids. Germline V CDR1 and CDR2: SGDLS, YYNGEE. V lost 3 bases and J lost 0; bases outside the gene matches: 6. This chain's CDR3 is CASSEPGQGAANTGELFF. The CDR3 bases are TGTGCCAGCAGCGAACCGGGACAGGGGGCCGCGAACACCGGGGAGCTGTTTTTT.

V and J are TRBV5-6 and TRBJ2-1; 10 positions agree with TRBD1. The CDR3 is 16 residues long. V was clipped by 7 bases and J by 3 bases; unmatched bases: 10. Germline V gene data show CDR1 as SGHDT and CDR2 as YYEEEE. Here the CDR3 DNA reads TGTGCCAGCGGCCCCCGATGGGACAGGGGCTACAATGAGCAGTTCTTC. Translated: CASGPRWDRGYNEQFF.

The chain combines TRBV6-2 or TRBV6-3 with TRBJ1-1; no clear D gene. CDR3 length: 13 residues. Germline V gene sequence: CDR1 MNHEY, CDR2 SVGEGT. V was trimmed by 2 bases and J by 1 base, leaving 5 bases between them. DNA for the CDR3: TGTGCCAGCAGTTACGTGGCGAACACTGAAGCTTTCTTT. Translated: CASSYVANTEAFF.

V usage is TRBV19 and J usage is TRBJ2-1, with 7 bases aligning to TRBD2. Germline CDR1 is LNHDA and CDR2 is SQIVND (reference sequence). CDR3 length: 15 residues. V lost 2 bases, J lost 7 bases, and 8 bases stayed unmatched. Here the CDR3 DNA reads TGTGCCAGTAGTATACGGGCGGGAGCGGTAAATGAGCAGTTCTTC. Translation gives CASSIRAGAVNEQFF.

The rearrangement uses TRBV18 and TRBJ2-5; D gene ambiguous. Germline V gene data show CDR1 as KGHSH and CDR2 as LQKENI. The CDR3 has 16 amino acids. V lost 2 bases to trimming and J lost 4 bases, with 17 bases between them. CDR3 bases: TGTGCCAGCTCACCAATACAGCCTATAGTCGGAGAGACCCAGTACTTC. Its translation: CASSPIQPIVGETQYF. The whole variable domain, filled in from reference TRBV18 and TRBJ2-5, reads NAGVMQNPRHLVRRRGQEARLRCSPMKGHSHVYWYRQLPEEGLKFMVYLQKENIIDESGMPKERFSAEFPKEGPSILRIQQVVRGDSAAYFCASSPIQPIVGETQYFGPGTRLLVL.

The chain has TRBV5-4 and TRBJ1-3; unclear D gene. The CDR3 sequence is 15 residues long. Germline CDR1 and CDR2: SGHNT and YYREEE (reference sequence). With 0 bases removed from V and 4 bases from J, the gap between germline ends came to 11 bases. CDR3 nucleotide sequence: TGTGCCAGCAGCTTGGGACAAAGGTTGGGAAACACCATATATTTT. It translates to CASSLGQRLGNTIYF.

The chain is built from TRBV6-5 and TRBJ2-7; 8 nucleotides align to TRBD1. V lost 5 bases, J lost 3 bases, and 9 bases stayed unmatched. Germline CDR1 MNHEY, CDR2 SVGAGI. The CDR3 is 15 residues long. CDR3 DNA: TGTGCCAGCAGTCGGAATCGGGGACAGGACTACGAGCAGTACTTC. Protein: CASSRNRGQDYEQYF.

The chain is built from TRBV15 and TRBJ1-4, with D unclear. The V end lost 0 bases, the J end lost 7 bases, and 12 bases lay between the germline ends. The CDR3 runs to 15 residues. Germline-derived CDR1 and CDR2 are LNHNV and YYDKDF (reference sequence). The CDR3 region is CATSRDERAIEKLFF. CDR3 nucleotides: TGTGCCACCAGCAGAGATGAGAGGGCAATTGAAAAACTGTTTTTT.